This entry describes one TCR beta chain. Original handling: Nucleated cell number was recorded as an estimate derived from reference gene primer amplification. The table came from immunoSEQ multiplex PCR; TCRdb's copy has only in-frame clones and leaves some out. The DNA gave D and trimming, while V, J and clone size come from that table. Of 250,000 to 400,000 clones listed, around 88% are singletons. Seattle patients were enrolled during active infection and followed longitudinally. The record originates from a study of blood T cell repertoires in COVID-19. Overall study: The samples span acute and convalescent COVID-19 from the United States, Italy and Spain. PBMCs, B-cell-depleted T cells, or T cells provided the cDNA or gDNA that made up the material.

Germline values: CDR1 MNHEY, CDR2 SVGAGI. The germline V and J ends were trimmed by 1 base and 6 bases, with 15 bases remaining between them. This CDR3 has 15 residues. The TCR originated in a woman between 25 and 40 years old with COVID-19, enrolled during active disease. V is TRBV6-5 and J is TRBJ1-2; perhaps TRBD1 as D (6 bases). The sample taken for sequencing was peripheral blood. The CDR3 DNA follows: TGTGCCAGCAGTTACTTACTGGGGGCAGTAAATGGCTACACCTTC. This sequence encodes CASSYLLGAVNGYTF.